This TCR beta chain was documented in a study of post-analysis software for immune sequencing data. The length of the CDR3 is 17 residues. Germline V gene lookup returns CDR1 LGHDT and CDR2 YNNKEL (reference sequence). Germline trimming cut 4 bases from V and 2 bases from J; bases unmatched to any gene: 8. This clonotype came up a few times. The target antigen is unknown. Whole-study results and caveats: In patients, about 5 TRBV segments were more frequent than in controls, with TRBV5-6, TRBV5-1 and TRBV20-1 among them. Multiple sclerosis was associated with a significant reduction in normalized Chao1 diversity relative to controls.

The library was made from cDNA and included unique molecular identifiers. TCRdb redid the calling of the PCR reads with MiXCR, one entry per CDR3 protein. The table has a few hundred thousand distinct CDR3 sequences, 30% to 45% seen once. Sequenced material: blood. This TCR was sampled from a girl aged 10 to 17 with multiple sclerosis. The V gene is TRBV3-1, the J gene TRBJ2-5; the match to TRBD1 covers 12 bases. CDR3 loop: CASSLHWDRGRQETQYF. CDR3 DNA sequence: TGTGCCAGCAGCCTCCATTGGGACAGGGGGCGGCAAGAGACCCAGTACTTC.